This T cell receptor beta chain was documented in a study of blood T cell repertoires in COVID-19. Study-wide context: Acute and convalescent COVID-19 samples came from the United States, Italy and Spain.

Only in-frame clones appear in the TCRdb table, and some are missing; sequencing was by immunoSEQ multiplex PCR. The data contain fewer than 400,000 clones, 85% of them singletons. The V and J ends lost 6 bases and 6 bases respectively, with 9 bases between them. The CDR3 runs to 12 residues. Germline assignment: CDR1 MNHEY and CDR2 SVGAGI. V and J are TRBV6-5 and TRBJ2-1; a possible D gene is TRBD2 (5 bases). The clonotype comes from a woman between 18 and 30 years old with acute or convalescent COVID-19. Sequenced: peripheral blood. The CDR3 protein is CASSPTSNEQFF. CDR3 nucleotide sequence: TGTGCCAGCAGCCCAACTAGCAATGAGCAGTTCTTC.